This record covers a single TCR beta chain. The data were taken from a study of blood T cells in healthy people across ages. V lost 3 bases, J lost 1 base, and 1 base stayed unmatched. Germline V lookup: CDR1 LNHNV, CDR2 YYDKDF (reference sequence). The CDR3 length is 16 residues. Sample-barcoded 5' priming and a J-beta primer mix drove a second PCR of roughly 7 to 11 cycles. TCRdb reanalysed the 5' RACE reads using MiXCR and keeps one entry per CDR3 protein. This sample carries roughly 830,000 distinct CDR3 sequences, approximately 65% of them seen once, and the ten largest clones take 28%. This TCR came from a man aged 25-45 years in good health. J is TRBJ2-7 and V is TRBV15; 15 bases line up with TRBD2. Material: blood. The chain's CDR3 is CATSRGTSGGSYEQYF. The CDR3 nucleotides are TGTGCCACCAGCAGGGGGACTAGCGGGGGGTCCTACGAGCAGTACTTC.